The TCR beta chain under discussion was sequenced for a study of OX40 agonist ivuxolimab in advanced cancers. Generated by immunoSEQ multiplex PCR, the TCRdb table keeps only in-frame clones and is missing some. This table holds roughly 75,000 clones, 80% to 90% found once. CDR3 size: 12 residues. Germline V gene sequence: CDR1 GTSNPN, CDR2 SVGIG (reference sequence). The V and J ends lost 2 bases and 4 bases respectively, with 7 bases between them. This TCR derives from an adult with an advanced solid tumor such as melanoma, head and neck, liver or kidney cancer. The chain recombines TRBV30 with TRBJ2-3, with D perhaps TRBD2 (5 bases). The sequenced sample was CD4+ or CD8+ T cells sorted from blood, obtained in a trial of the OX40 agonist ivuxolimab. CDR3 loop: CAWSFGADTQYF. The CDR3 coding sequence is TGTGCCTGGAGTTTCGGGGCAGATACGCAGTATTTT.